The rows below give T cell receptor beta chains drawn from one sample of a study of cytomegalovirus exposure and HLA in healthy donors. Clones were read by immunoSEQ multiplex PCR, and TCRdb kept only the in-frame ones, dropping some. The sample lists 150,000 or so clones, 80% to 85% occurring once. Sequenced input: PBMCs. The receptor set was obtained from a man aged 25 to 45 in good health and CMV-seropositive. Each CDR3 is given with its conserved first and last residue. The D gene is left open where the match is weak. Only part of the rows carry a size: once, few, many, or a class if the clone is expanded.

V	size	D	J	CDR3	DNA
TRBV6-6	.	TRBD2	TRBJ2-7	CASSSPTAGSYEQYF	TGTGCCAGCAGTTCGCCCACAGCGGGATCCTACGAGCAGTACTTC
TRBV7-6	.	TRBD2	TRBJ2-1	CASSLGLAENEQFF	TGTGCCAGCAGCTTGGGACTAGCGGAAAATGAGCAGTTCTTC
TRBV5-4	.	.	TRBJ2-5	CASRLQGGETQYF	TGTGCCAGCAGGCTTCAGGGCGGAGAGACCCAGTACTTC
TRBV6-5	.	.	TRBJ1-5	CASSYSPRGNQPQHF	TGTGCCAGCAGTTACTCTCCCCGTGGCAATCAGCCCCAGCATTTT
TRBV9	.	.	TRBJ2-3	CASSSLASRTDTQYF	TGTGCCAGCAGCTCCCTAGCTTCCCGCACAGATACGCAGTATTTT
TRBV7-2	.	.	TRBJ2-5	CASSLGTLRETQYF	TGTGCCAGCAGCTTGGGGACACTGAGGGAGACCCAGTACTTC
TRBV4-1	.	.	TRBJ1-2	CASRDRSYGYTF	TGCGCCAGCAGAGACAGATCCTATGGCTACACCTTC
TRBV7-2	.	.	TRBJ2-3	CASSLQQGGTDTQYF	TGTGCCAGCAGCTTACAGCAGGGCGGCACAGATACGCAGTATTTT
TRBV5-8	once	.	TRBJ1-5	CASTEDGDSNQPQHF	TGTGCCAGCACCGAAGATGGAGATAGCAATCAGCCCCAGCATTTT
TRBV5-1	.	.	TRBJ2-1	CASSLGPGNEQFF	TGCGCCAGCAGCTTGGGGCCAGGCAATGAGCAGTTCTTC
TRBV5-1	.	TRBD1	TRBJ1-2	CASSFPGQGTYGYTF	TGCGCCAGCAGCTTCCCTGGACAGGGGACTTATGGCTACACCTTC
TRBV9	.	.	TRBJ1-1	CASSVVGVNTEAFF	TGTGCCAGCAGCGTAGTAGGGGTTAACACTGAAGCTTTCTTT
TRBV4-3	once	.	TRBJ1-3	CASSQDRGWNGIYF	TGCGCCAGCAGCCAAGATAGGGGTTGGAACGGCATATATTTT
TRBV11-2	.	.	TRBJ2-7	CASSAQLQDNLQYF	TGTGCCAGCAGCGCCCAACTCCAGGATAACCTTCAGTACTTC
TRBV6-4	.	.	TRBJ1-1	CASSESGENTEAFF	TGTGCCAGCAGTGAATCCGGGGAGAACACTGAAGCTTTCTTT
TRBV30	.	TRBD1	TRBJ1-1	CAWSVLWTGRNTEAFF	TGTGCCTGGAGTGTACTTTGGACAGGGCGAAACACTGAAGCTTTCTTT
TRBV27	.	.	TRBJ1-1	CASSEDMTEAFF	TGTGCCAGCAGTGAGGACATGACTGAAGCTTTCTTT
TRBV2	.	.	TRBJ1-5	CASTIRGAGGQPQHF	TGTGCCAGCACCATTCGGGGGGCTGGGGGGCAGCCCCAGCATTTT
TRBV6-5	.	TRBD2	TRBJ2-1	CASSYSRTPVAGEKFF	TGTGCCAGCAGTTACTCGCGGACCCCAGTTGCGGGGGAGAAGTTCTTC
TRBV7-9	few	TRBD1	TRBJ2-7	CASSSVRTGGTYEQYF	TGTGCCAGCAGCTCAGTTCGGACAGGGGGAACTTACGAGCAGTACTTC
TRBV7-8	.	.	TRBJ2-7	CASSVGSGFRSYEQYF	TGTGCCAGCAGCGTCGGTTCCGGTTTTCGCTCCTACGAGCAGTACTTC
TRBV9	.	TRBD2	TRBJ2-1	CASSVWGSGGNSYNEQFF	TGTGCCAGCAGCGTATGGGGTAGCGGGGGGAACTCCTACAATGAGCAGTTCTTC
TRBV5-1	.	.	TRBJ2-7	CASSFGGGYEQYF	TGCGCCAGCAGCTTTGGAGGAGGCTACGAGCAGTACTTC
TRBV28	.	TRBD1	TRBJ1-2	CASRPPRDRGFYGYTF	TGTGCCAGCCGTCCACCCCGGGACAGAGGGTTTTATGGCTACACCTTC
TRBV27	.	TRBD2	TRBJ2-3	CASRVGLADTQYF	TGTGCCAGCAGGGTGGGACTAGCGGATACGCAGTATTTT
TRBV6-4	.	TRBD1	TRBJ1-2	CASSDSGQPFYGYTF	TGTGCCAGCAGTGACTCGGGACAGCCGTTCTATGGCTACACCTTC
TRBV7-3	.	TRBD2	TRBJ2-1	CASSFPGLAGGHNEQFF	TGTGCCAGCAGCTTCCCCGGACTAGCAGGCGGCCACAATGAGCAGTTCTTC
TRBV28	once	TRBD2	TRBJ2-2	CASSILTSGSDTGELFF	TGTGCCAGCAGTATCCTAACTAGCGGGAGTGACACCGGGGAGCTGTTTTTT
TRBV27	.	.	TRBJ1-2	CASSAGPSWTRGGYTF	TGTGCCAGCAGTGCGGGCCCGAGTTGGACGAGAGGTGGCTACACCTTC
TRBV18	.	.	TRBJ2-5	CASSPGQLQETQYF	TGTGCCAGCTCACCAGGACAGCTCCAAGAGACCCAGTACTTC
TRBV7-3	.	.	TRBJ2-2	CASRSWNTGELFF	TGTGCCAGCAGATCCTGGAACACCGGGGAGCTGTTTTTT
TRBV13	.	TRBD2	TRBJ2-7	CASSSNGVLAGASYEQYF	TGTGCCAGCAGCTCTAACGGGGTACTAGCGGGGGCTTCCTACGAGCAGTACTTC
TRBV5-1	.	.	TRBJ2-2	CASRDGSSGTGELFF	TGCGCCAGCAGAGACGGGAGTTCGGGTACCGGGGAGCTGTTTTTT
TRBV28	.	.	TRBJ2-4	CASSLAGASNIQYF	TGTGCCAGCAGTTTGGCAGGGGCATCGAACATTCAGTACTTC
TRBV16	.	.	TRBJ1-4	CASSQSVRGNNEKLFF	TGTGCCAGCAGCCAATCGGTCAGGGGAAATAATGAAAAACTGTTTTTT
TRBV7-2	once	.	TRBJ2-1	CASSLWMSAGSSEFF	TGTGCCAGCAGCTTATGGATGTCGGCGGGATCTTCGGAGTTCTTC
TRBV6-5	.	.	TRBJ1-6	CASRLFYNSPLHF	TGTGCCAGCAGACTCTTCTATAATTCACCCCTCCACTTT
TRBV4-3	.	.	TRBJ1-2	CASSQDLGRDYGYTF	TGCGCCAGCAGCCAAGATCTGGGCAGGGACTATGGCTACACCTTC
TRBV10-2	.	TRBD1	TRBJ1-1	CASSSRDRGGTEAFF	TGCGCCAGCAGTAGTAGGGACAGGGGGGGGACTGAAGCTTTCTTT
TRBV2	.	.	TRBJ2-3	CASSERSSTDTQYF	TGTGCCAGCAGTGAGAGGAGTAGCACAGATACGCAGTATTTT